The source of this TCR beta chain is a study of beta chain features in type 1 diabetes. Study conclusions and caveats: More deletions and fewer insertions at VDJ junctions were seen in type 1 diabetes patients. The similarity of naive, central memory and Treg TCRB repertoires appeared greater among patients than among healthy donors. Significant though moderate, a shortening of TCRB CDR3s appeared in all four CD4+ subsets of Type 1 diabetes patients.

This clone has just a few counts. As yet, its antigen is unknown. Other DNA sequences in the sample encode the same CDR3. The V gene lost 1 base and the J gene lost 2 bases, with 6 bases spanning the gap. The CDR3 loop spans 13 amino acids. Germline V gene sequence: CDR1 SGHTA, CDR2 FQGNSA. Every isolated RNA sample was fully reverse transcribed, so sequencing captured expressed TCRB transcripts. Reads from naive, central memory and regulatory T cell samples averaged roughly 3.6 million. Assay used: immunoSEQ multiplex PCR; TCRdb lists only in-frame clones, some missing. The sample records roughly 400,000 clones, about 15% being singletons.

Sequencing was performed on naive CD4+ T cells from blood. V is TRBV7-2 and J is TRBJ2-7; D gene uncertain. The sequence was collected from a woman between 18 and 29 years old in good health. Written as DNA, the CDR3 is TGTGCCAGCAGCTTAGGTCGGGCCTACGAGCAGTACTTC. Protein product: CASSLGRAYEQYF. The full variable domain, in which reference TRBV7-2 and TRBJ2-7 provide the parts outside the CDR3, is GAGVSQSPSNKVTEKGKDVELRCDPISGHTALYWYRQSLGQGLEFLIYFQGNSAPDKSGLPSDRFSAERTGGSVSTLTIQRTQQEDSAVYLCASSLGRAYEQYFGPGTRLTVT.